The T cell receptor (beta chain) described here comes from a study of cytomegalovirus exposure and HLA in healthy donors. In the PCR, 60 Vbeta and 13 Jbeta primers were used. The method was immunoSEQ multiplex PCR; TCRdb's version includes in-frame clones alone and lacks a portion of them. There are fewer than 250,000 clones in the sample; nearly 80% occur only once, and 1.5% to 2% lies in the top ten. Points on this clone: The target antigen is unknown.

Study observations and caveats: Accurate HLA-A and HLA-B prediction from TCR beta sequences was reported for most subjects. Investigators reported 164 TCR beta chains as tied to cytomegalovirus.

This TCR was sampled from a male donor in good health and CMV-seronegative. Material for sequencing was PBMCs.

CDR3 residues: CSVGQSSGYTF. For the CDR3, the DNA is TGCAGCGTTGGACAAAGTTCTGGCTACACCTTC. The chain recombines TRBV29-1 with TRBJ1-2, with unresolved D. CDR3 length: 11 amino acids. Germline V gives CDR1 SQVTM, CDR2 ANQGSEA. V was trimmed by 4 bases and J by 7 bases, leaving 10 bases between them.